This record concerns one T cell receptor beta chain sequence. The entry originates in a study of blood T cell repertoires in COVID-19. The length of the CDR3 is 15 residues. Germline V CDR1 and CDR2: MGHRA, YSYEKL. The V and J ends lost 3 bases and 8 bases respectively, with 17 bases between them. The protocol was immunoSEQ multiplex PCR, while the TCRdb copy is restricted to in-frame clones and leaves out a portion. The sample gives under 400,000 clones, about 91% of which show up once; 1.5% to 2% is in the top ten. Those enrolled in Seattle joined during active infection and were followed longitudinally afterward.

This clonotype was obtained from a woman aged 25 to 45 with COVID-19, enrolled during active disease. The chain has TRBV4-1 and TRBJ1-5; D uncertain. Sequencing was performed on peripheral blood. This chain's CDR3 is CASSQEPGASKPQHF. The CDR3, as DNA: TGCGCCAGCAGCCAGGAGCCGGGAGCTAGTAAGCCCCAGCATTTT.